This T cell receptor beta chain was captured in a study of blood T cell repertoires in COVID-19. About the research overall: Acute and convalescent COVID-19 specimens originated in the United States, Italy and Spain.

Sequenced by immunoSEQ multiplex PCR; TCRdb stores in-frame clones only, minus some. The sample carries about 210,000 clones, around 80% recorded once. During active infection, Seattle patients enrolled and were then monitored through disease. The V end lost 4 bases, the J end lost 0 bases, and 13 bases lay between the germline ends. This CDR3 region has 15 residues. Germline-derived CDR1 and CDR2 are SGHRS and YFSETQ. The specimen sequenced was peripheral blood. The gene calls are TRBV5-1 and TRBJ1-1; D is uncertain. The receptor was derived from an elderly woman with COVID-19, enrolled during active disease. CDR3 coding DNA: TGCGCCAGCAGCACGGGGAGCTCCATGAACACTGAAGCTTTCTTT. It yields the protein CASSTGSSMNTEAFF.